This is a list of T cell receptor beta chains from one sample in a study of blood T cell repertoires in COVID-19. The protocol was immunoSEQ multiplex PCR, while the TCRdb copy is restricted to in-frame clones and leaves out a portion. Seen here are over 300,000 clones, roughly 82% observed once, and the top ten hold about 1.7%. Sequencing was done on a sample of peripheral blood. These receptors were obtained from a woman between 50 and 59 years old with acute or convalescent COVID-19. CDR3s include the opening cysteine and the closing phenylalanine or tryptophan. A D gene is named only where the DNA matches it firmly. Size is omitted from some rows. Given values are once, few, many or a class for expanded clones.

clone_size: -
j_call: TRBJ2-2
d_call: -
v_call: TRBV2
cdr3_aa: CASSDRVNTGELFF
cdr3_nt: TGTGCCAGCAGTGATCGGGTTAACACCGGGGAGCTGTTTTTT

clone_size: -
j_call: TRBJ2-2
d_call: -
v_call: TRBV9
cdr3_aa: CASSVPTGELFF
cdr3_nt: TGTGCCAGCAGCGTACCTACCGGGGAGCTGTTTTTT

clone_size: -
j_call: TRBJ1-1
d_call: TRBD1
v_call: TRBV27
cdr3_aa: CASSSRGPGGGTEAFF
cdr3_nt: TGTGCCAGCAGTTCGAGGGGGCCCGGAGGGGGGACTGAAGCTTTCTTT

clone_size: once
j_call: TRBJ1-4
d_call: -
v_call: TRBV4-1
cdr3_aa: CASSQVRKGAANEKLFF
cdr3_nt: TGCGCCAGCAGCCAAGTTCGGAAAGGGGCGGCTAATGAAAAACTGTTTTTT

clone_size: -
j_call: TRBJ1-2
d_call: -
v_call: TRBV14
cdr3_aa: CASSRGLTSGYTF
cdr3_nt: TGTGCCAGCAGCCGAGGACTTACCTCAGGCTACACCTTC

clone_size: -
j_call: TRBJ1-4
d_call: TRBD1
v_call: TRBV19
cdr3_aa: CASSVQGAGATNEKLFF
cdr3_nt: TGTGCCAGTAGTGTTCAGGGGGCCGGAGCAACTAATGAAAAACTGTTTTTT

clone_size: -
j_call: TRBJ2-5
d_call: TRBD2
v_call: TRBV2
cdr3_aa: CATGLAKETQYF
cdr3_nt: TGTGCCACGGGACTAGCGAAAGAGACCCAGTACTTC

clone_size: -
j_call: TRBJ1-4
d_call: TRBD1
v_call: TRBV27
cdr3_aa: CASRPQGAEKLFF
cdr3_nt: TGTGCCAGCAGACCACAGGGGGCAGAAAAACTGTTTTTT

clone_size: -
j_call: TRBJ2-3
d_call: TRBD2
v_call: TRBV27
cdr3_aa: CASSLRASGTDTQYF
cdr3_nt: TGTGCCAGCAGTTTACGGGCTAGCGGGACAGATACGCAGTATTTT

clone_size: -
j_call: TRBJ2-7
d_call: -
v_call: TRBV5-1
cdr3_aa: CASSLGQNNEQYF
cdr3_nt: TGCGCCAGCAGCTTAGGACAGAACAACGAGCAGTACTTC

clone_size: -
j_call: TRBJ2-1
d_call: -
v_call: TRBV10-3
cdr3_aa: CAISEPSVHEQFF
cdr3_nt: TGTGCCATCAGTGAGCCGTCGGTCCATGAGCAGTTCTTC

clone_size: -
j_call: TRBJ1-2
d_call: TRBD1
v_call: TRBV24-1
cdr3_aa: CATSEAGTGSYYGYTF
cdr3_nt: TGTGCCACCAGTGAGGCCGGGACAGGGTCATACTATGGCTACACCTTC

clone_size: few
j_call: TRBJ1-1
d_call: TRBD1
v_call: TRBV2
cdr3_aa: CASSESGGWTEAFF
cdr3_nt: TGTGCCAGCAGCGAATCAGGGGGATGGACTGAAGCTTTCTTT

clone_size: -
j_call: TRBJ2-2
d_call: -
v_call: TRBV29-1
cdr3_aa: CSVIGGDTGELFF
cdr3_nt: TGCAGCGTGATAGGGGGTGACACCGGGGAGCTGTTTTTT

clone_size: -
j_call: TRBJ1-2
d_call: -
v_call: TRBV20-1
cdr3_aa: CSVAFNYGYTF
cdr3_nt: TGCAGTGTGGCCTTTAACTATGGCTACACCTTC

clone_size: -
j_call: TRBJ2-4
d_call: -
v_call: TRBV5-1
cdr3_aa: CASSPGRGGDIQYF
cdr3_nt: TGCGCCAGCAGCCCAGGGAGAGGAGGGGACATTCAGTACTTC

clone_size: -
j_call: TRBJ1-1
d_call: TRBD1
v_call: TRBV5-1
cdr3_aa: CASSLIPGGSTEAFF
cdr3_nt: TGCGCCAGCAGCTTGATCCCAGGGGGAAGCACTGAAGCTTTCTTT

clone_size: -
j_call: TRBJ1-1
d_call: TRBD1
v_call: TRBV6-2/TRBV6-3
cdr3_aa: CASSRTGGLNTEAFF
cdr3_nt: TGTGCCAGCAGTCGGACAGGGGGATTGAACACTGAAGCTTTCTTT

clone_size: -
j_call: TRBJ2-7
d_call: TRBD2
v_call: TRBV7-3
cdr3_aa: CASSSSGSSYEQYF
cdr3_nt: TGTGCCAGCAGCTCTAGCGGGAGCTCCTACGAGCAGTACTTC

clone_size: -
j_call: TRBJ2-1
d_call: TRBD2
v_call: TRBV24-1
cdr3_aa: CATSDRTSGSSYNEQFF
cdr3_nt: TGTGCCACCAGTGATCGGACTAGCGGGAGCTCCTACAATGAGCAGTTCTTC

clone_size: -
j_call: TRBJ2-1
d_call: TRBD2
v_call: TRBV9
cdr3_aa: CASSVGLAGGYNEQFF
cdr3_nt: TGTGCCAGCAGCGTAGGGTTAGCGGGAGGCTACAATGAGCAGTTCTTC

clone_size: -
j_call: TRBJ2-1
d_call: -
v_call: TRBV28
cdr3_aa: CASSLVSTNEQFF
cdr3_nt: TGTGCCAGCAGTTTGGTTAGCACAAATGAGCAGTTCTTC

clone_size: -
j_call: TRBJ2-1
d_call: TRBD2
v_call: TRBV9
cdr3_aa: CASSGKRGLAAQNNEQFF
cdr3_nt: TGTGCCAGCAGCGGTAAGAGGGGACTAGCGGCCCAAAACAATGAGCAGTTCTTC

clone_size: -
j_call: TRBJ2-1
d_call: TRBD1
v_call: TRBV7-3
cdr3_aa: CASGRQGASHEQFF
cdr3_nt: TGTGCCAGCGGCAGACAGGGGGCGTCCCATGAGCAGTTCTTC

clone_size: -
j_call: TRBJ1-1
d_call: TRBD1
v_call: TRBV28
cdr3_aa: CASSSWTGGFAEAFF
cdr3_nt: TGTGCCAGCAGTTCTTGGACAGGGGGCTTCGCTGAAGCTTTCTTT

clone_size: -
j_call: TRBJ2-7
d_call: TRBD1
v_call: TRBV3-1/TRBV3-2
cdr3_aa: CASSALGQGIRYEQYF
cdr3_nt: TGTGCCAGCAGCGCGCTGGGACAGGGGATAAGATACGAGCAGTACTTC

clone_size: -
j_call: TRBJ1-2
d_call: -
v_call: TRBV18
cdr3_aa: CASSSTFGHTNYGYTF
cdr3_nt: TGTGCCAGCTCATCAACATTTGGACATACCAACTATGGCTACACCTTC

clone_size: -
j_call: TRBJ2-2
d_call: TRBD1
v_call: TRBV28
cdr3_aa: CASTGGAIITGELFF
cdr3_nt: TGTGCCAGTACAGGGGGCGCGATCATCACCGGGGAGCTGTTTTTT

clone_size: many
j_call: TRBJ2-7
d_call: TRBD2
v_call: TRBV5-6
cdr3_aa: CASSLGLAGAYEQYF
cdr3_nt: TGTGCCAGCAGCTTGGGACTAGCGGGAGCCTACGAGCAGTACTTC

clone_size: -
j_call: TRBJ1-3
d_call: -
v_call: TRBV27
cdr3_aa: CASSFVPGNTIYF
cdr3_nt: TGTGCCAGCAGTTTCGTCCCGGGAAACACCATATATTTT

clone_size: -
j_call: TRBJ2-1
d_call: -
v_call: TRBV28
cdr3_aa: CASSFLDEQFF
cdr3_nt: TGTGCCAGCAGTTTTCTAGATGAGCAGTTCTTC

clone_size: -
j_call: TRBJ2-7
d_call: -
v_call: TRBV9
cdr3_aa: CASSLGHLSYEQYF
cdr3_nt: TGTGCCAGCAGCCTCGGACATCTCTCCTACGAGCAGTACTTC

clone_size: -
j_call: TRBJ1-3
d_call: -
v_call: TRBV11-2
cdr3_aa: CASSLIGDSGNTIYF
cdr3_nt: TGTGCCAGCAGCTTAATCGGGGACTCTGGAAACACCATATATTTT

clone_size: -
j_call: TRBJ2-7
d_call: -
v_call: TRBV24-1
cdr3_aa: CATSDLAGPSYEQYF
cdr3_nt: TGTGCCACCAGTGATTTGGCAGGGCCCTCCTACGAGCAGTACTTC

clone_size: -
j_call: TRBJ1-1
d_call: TRBD1
v_call: TRBV28
cdr3_aa: CASSLGGQMGTEAFF
cdr3_nt: TGTGCCAGCAGTTTGGGGGGACAGATGGGGACTGAAGCTTTCTTT

clone_size: -
j_call: TRBJ1-4
d_call: TRBD1
v_call: TRBV19
cdr3_aa: CASNRGGRRFGEKLFF
cdr3_nt: TGTGCCAGTAATAGAGGGGGCAGAAGATTCGGTGAAAAACTGTTTTTT

clone_size: -
j_call: TRBJ2-5
d_call: TRBD1
v_call: TRBV7-2
cdr3_aa: CASTIRTGGLETQYF
cdr3_nt: TGTGCCAGCACCATAAGGACAGGGGGACTAGAGACCCAGTACTTC

clone_size: few
j_call: TRBJ1-1
d_call: TRBD1
v_call: TRBV15
cdr3_aa: CATSREDRVLYTEAFF
cdr3_nt: TGTGCCACCAGCAGAGAAGACAGGGTTTTGTACACTGAAGCTTTCTTT

clone_size: -
j_call: TRBJ2-1
d_call: TRBD1
v_call: TRBV29-1
cdr3_aa: CSVERGQGGNEQFF
cdr3_nt: TGCAGCGTTGAAAGGGGACAGGGGGGGAATGAGCAGTTCTTC

clone_size: -
j_call: TRBJ2-1
d_call: TRBD1
v_call: TRBV4-3
cdr3_aa: CASSQGTGGYNEQFF
cdr3_nt: TGCGCCAGCAGCCAAGGGACAGGGGGTTACAATGAGCAGTTCTTC

clone_size: -
j_call: TRBJ1-1
d_call: -
v_call: TRBV10-2
cdr3_aa: CASSEPRVSTEAFF
cdr3_nt: TGCGCCAGCAGTGAGCCCAGGGTCTCCACTGAAGCTTTCTTT

clone_size: -
j_call: TRBJ2-1
d_call: TRBD2
v_call: TRBV7-3
cdr3_aa: CASSLTRTSGTEQFF
cdr3_nt: TGTGCCAGCAGCTTAACCCGGACTAGCGGGACTGAGCAGTTCTTC

clone_size: once
j_call: TRBJ1-1
d_call: TRBD1
v_call: TRBV28
cdr3_aa: CASRTTGGKTEAFF
cdr3_nt: TGTGCCAGCAGGACCACAGGGGGAAAAACTGAAGCTTTCTTT

clone_size: -
j_call: TRBJ2-1
d_call: TRBD2
v_call: TRBV6-2/TRBV6-3
cdr3_aa: CASSTRTLAGGWAYNEQFF
cdr3_nt: TGTGCCAGCAGCACCCGGACTCTAGCGGGAGGGTGGGCCTACAATGAGCAGTTCTTC

clone_size: -
j_call: TRBJ1-3
d_call: -
v_call: TRBV4-3
cdr3_aa: CASSPSSGNTIYF
cdr3_nt: TGCGCCAGCAGCCCGAGCTCTGGAAACACCATATATTTT

clone_size: once
j_call: TRBJ2-5
d_call: TRBD2
v_call: TRBV4-2
cdr3_aa: CASSQGSGKETQYF
cdr3_nt: TGTGCCAGCAGCCAAGGGAGCGGGAAAGAGACCCAGTACTTC

clone_size: -
j_call: TRBJ2-7
d_call: TRBD2
v_call: TRBV19
cdr3_aa: CASSMGTSGRRYEQYF
cdr3_nt: TGTGCCAGTAGTATGGGGACTAGCGGGAGGAGGTACGAGCAGTACTTC

clone_size: few
j_call: TRBJ1-3
d_call: -
v_call: TRBV28
cdr3_aa: CASSLGGRGAGNTIYF
cdr3_nt: TGTGCCAGCAGTTTAGGGGGCCGGGGCGCTGGAAACACCATATATTTT

clone_size: -
j_call: TRBJ2-7
d_call: -
v_call: TRBV4-3
cdr3_aa: CASSQVARLPDEQYF
cdr3_nt: TGCGCCAGCAGCCAAGTAGCAAGGCTCCCGGACGAGCAGTACTTC

clone_size: -
j_call: TRBJ2-1
d_call: -
v_call: TRBV14
cdr3_aa: CASSQRLALSSYNEQFF
cdr3_nt: TGTGCCAGCAGCCAAAGGCTAGCGCTGAGCTCCTACAATGAGCAGTTCTTC

clone_size: -
j_call: TRBJ2-7
d_call: -
v_call: TRBV7-2
cdr3_aa: CASSRSYEQYF
cdr3_nt: TGTGCCAGCAGCCGGAGCTACGAGCAGTACTTC

clone_size: -
j_call: TRBJ2-1
d_call: TRBD2
v_call: TRBV4-2
cdr3_aa: CASSLSGSLGNEQFF
cdr3_nt: TGTGCCAGCAGCCTCAGCGGGAGTCTGGGCAATGAGCAGTTCTTC

clone_size: -
j_call: TRBJ2-1
d_call: TRBD2
v_call: TRBV7-2
cdr3_aa: CASSLLLAGGSNEQFF
cdr3_nt: TGTGCCAGCAGCTTACTTCTAGCGGGTGGATCCAATGAGCAGTTCTTC

clone_size: -
j_call: TRBJ1-1
d_call: -
v_call: TRBV18
cdr3_aa: CASSPPSFGGVEAFF
cdr3_nt: TGTGCCAGCTCACCGCCCTCCTTTGGCGGGGTTGAAGCTTTCTTT

clone_size: -
j_call: TRBJ2-7
d_call: -
v_call: TRBV9
cdr3_aa: CASSGQGYPSNEQYF
cdr3_nt: TGTGCCAGCAGCGGCCAGGGGTATCCATCCAACGAGCAGTACTTC

clone_size: -
j_call: TRBJ2-4
d_call: TRBD1
v_call: TRBV12-3/TRBV12-4
cdr3_aa: CASSSGQGPQYF
cdr3_nt: TGTGCCAGCAGTTCGGGACAGGGTCCTCAGTACTTC